A single count supports the clone carrying this T cell receptor (beta chain). The sample belongs to a study of blood T cell repertoires in COVID-19. Study context: Acute-phase and convalescent COVID-19 samples originated in the United States, Italy and Spain. The analysed material was cDNA or gDNA that came from T cells, B-cell-depleted T cells, or PBMCs.

The V gene's germline CDR1 is SGHRS and CDR2 YFSETQ. Trimming removed 0 bases at V and 12 bases at J, with 13 bases between. The CDR3 extends over 12 amino acids. The authors' processing: Using reference gene primer amplification, nucleated cell counts were estimated. Clones were sequenced by immunoSEQ multiplex PCR, and TCRdb holds only the in-frame ones, with some missing. V, J and clone size are taken as reported in that table, and D and trimming were inferred from the DNA itself. The profile shows 20,000 to 25,000 clones, around three quarters of them singletons. The sample taken for sequencing was peripheral blood. The chain joins TRBV5-1 to TRBJ2-7; D is perhaps TRBD2 (6 bases). This TCR was sampled from a man aged 55-75 years with active COVID-19. The CDR3 spells CASSLGSAGPYF. In DNA, the CDR3 is TGCGCCAGCAGCTTGGGATCGGCGGGACCGTACTTC.